One and the same sample provided the 23 T cell receptor beta chains below, sequenced in a study of T cells in Graves' hyperthyroidism and ophthalmopathy. The investigators amplified TCR beta CDR3 regions from RNA transcripts. In the first-round RT-PCR of the TCR CDR3, the HTBI primer set was used. TCRdb fed the multiplex PCR reads into MiXCR, producing one record per CDR3 protein. Of about 340,000 distinct CDR3 sequences in the sample, 21% are singletons; the top ten hold around 45%. Sequences were obtained from blood. The receptors derive from a woman between 50 and 59 years old with Graves' hyperthyroidism.

There are many counts of this clonotype. CDR3 sequence (DNA): TGTGCCAGCAGCCCCAGCGGTATATCCTACGAGCAGTACTTC. It is translated as CASSPSGISYEQYF. This chain connects TRBV7-9 to TRBJ2-7; a weak D match, TRBD2 (5 bases). V lost 5 bases, J lost 1 base, and 12 bases lay in between. The germline gives CDR1 SEHNR, CDR2 FQNEAQ (reference sequence). The CDR3 is 14 residues long.

The sample holds many counts of this clonotype. The chain combines TRBV20-1 with TRBJ2-5, with 11 positions matching TRBD1. There are 14 residues in the CDR3. Losses at the gene ends were 5 bases for V and 5 bases for J; bases not matched to a gene: 7. Germline V CDR1 and CDR2: DFQATT, SNEGSKA (reference sequence). CDR3 sequence reads: CSARWTGGDETQYF. CDR3 DNA sequence: TGCAGTGCTCGATGGACAGGGGGCGATGAGACCCAGTACTTC.

The chain is built from TRBV2 and TRBJ1-2; 12 bases are shared with TRBD1. Germline V gives CDR1 SNHLY, CDR2 FYNNEI. Losses at the gene ends were 6 bases for V and 6 bases for J; bases not matched to a gene: 17. The CDR3 contains 18 residues. The DNA of the CDR3 is TGTGCCAGCAGGGCCTTCGGGACAGGGGGCTATAGTTTTCATGGCTACACCTTC. Translated: CASRAFGTGGYSFHGYTF.

This clonotype came up many times. The chain recombines TRBV9 with TRBJ1-5, with D maybe TRBD1 (5 bases). V was shortened by 1 base and J by 2 bases, with 16 bases between the two germline ends. CDR1 is SGDLS, CDR2 YYNGEE, per germline. This CDR3 is 17 amino acids long. This CDR3 reads CASSVHPGQVGNQPQHF. The CDR3 region has the DNA TGTGCCAGCAGCGTACATCCAGGGCAGGTGGGCAATCAGCCCCAGCATTTT.

This clonotype has at least ten counts. The chain is built from TRBV5-1 and TRBJ2-1, with TRBD1 matching over 10 bases. V lost 4 bases to trimming and J lost 5 bases; unmatched junction nucleotides: 12. Germline values: CDR1 SGHRS, CDR2 YFSETQ. This CDR3 region has 17 residues. CDR3 in amino acids: CASSHNARTGGNNEQFF. The CDR3 region has the DNA TGCGCCAGCAGCCACAACGCAAGGACAGGGGGGAACAATGAGCAGTTCTTC. Based on the CDR3 plus reference TRBV5-1 and TRBJ2-1, the full variable domain is KAGVTQTPRYLIKTRGQQVTLSCSPISGHRSVSWYQQTPGQGLQFLFEYFSETQRNKGNFPGRFSGRQFSNSRSEMNVSTLELGDSALYLCASSHNARTGGNNEQFFGPGTRLTVL.

CDR3 sequence: CASSPKALAGATQYF. The CDR3 DNA sequence: TGTGCCAGCAGCCCCAAGGCCCTAGCGGGGGCTACCCAGTACTTC. The chain links TRBV13 to TRBJ2-5, with 10 bases lining up with TRBD2. The ends lost 5 bases at V and 8 bases at J; junction bases unmatched: 11. CDR1 is PRHDT and CDR2 is FYEKMQ in the germline V gene (reference sequence). The CDR3 spans 15 residues.

The chain uses TRBV7-9 and TRBJ2-7, with D maybe TRBD1 (6 bases). Trimming shortened V by 5 bases and J by 0 bases, and 11 bases separated the two germline ends. The CDR3 has 14 residues. The germline V gene encodes CDR1 SEHNR and CDR2 FQNEAQ (reference sequence). The CDR3 region has the DNA TGTGCCAGCAGCAGAGGACAGAACTCCTACGAGCAGTACTTC. It specifies CASSRGQNSYEQYF.

The V and J genes are TRBV19 and TRBJ2-7; TRBD1 matches 9 bases. The CDR3 has 15 amino acids. After removal of 5 bases from V and 6 bases from J, the junction contained 11 bases not matched to a gene. Germline CDR1 and CDR2: LNHDA and SQIVND (reference sequence). The CDR3 loop reads CASSSNRGPTGEQYF. Here the CDR3 DNA reads TGTGCCAGTAGTTCGAACAGGGGGCCCACGGGCGAGCAGTACTTC.

Only a few counts were recorded for this clonotype. The chain has TRBV7-9 and TRBJ2-1, with 10 positions matching TRBD2. Germline V CDR1 and CDR2: SEHNR, FQNEAQ (reference sequence). The CDR3 spans 15 residues. V trimming: 5 bases; J trimming: 7 bases; junction bases outside the gene matches: 8. CDR3 coding DNA: TGTGCCAGCAGCCCAGCGGGAGGGTCTCGGAATGAGCAGTTCTTC. This sequence encodes CASSPAGGSRNEQFF.

This clonotype was detected ten times or more. The chain uses TRBV20-1 and TRBJ1-2; D is perhaps TRBD1 (5 bases). The ends were cut back, 6 bases at V and 4 bases at J, with 21 bases in the middle. The V gene's germline CDR1 is DFQATT and CDR2 SNEGSKA (reference sequence). The length of the CDR3 is 15 residues. CDR3 bases: TGCAGTGCCACCACCCCGGGACGGCGGGGCTATGGCTACACCTTC. Its protein product is CSATTPGRRGYGYTF.

V and J are TRBV19 and TRBJ1-1, with D tentatively TRBD1 (5 bases). The CDR3 runs to 14 residues. V gave up 5 bases and J gave up 2 bases, with 12 bases separating them. The germline CDR1 and CDR2 sequences are LNHDA and SQIVND (reference sequence). The CDR3 DNA reads TGTGCCAGTAGTCATCAGGGCCGAAACACTGAAGCTTTCTTT. As protein: CASSHQGRNTEAFF.

The table lists this clonotype with many counts. The rearrangement links TRBV7-6 to TRBJ2-7; maybe TRBD2 (6 bases). The CDR3 is made up of 15 amino acids. Trimming pared 5 bases from V and 2 bases from J, leaving 16 bases between. The germline V gene encodes CDR1 SGHVS and CDR2 FNYEAQ. CDR3 residues: CASSRSGTPPYEQYF. The DNA for the CDR3 is TGTGCCAGCAGCCGATCCGGGACTCCACCCTACGAGCAGTACTTC.

This clonotype has ten or more counts. The V and J genes are TRBV3-1 and TRBJ1-2; weak D call: TRBD1 (6 bases). The CDR3 has 13 residues. Germline V gene data show CDR1 as LGHDT and CDR2 as YNNKEL (reference sequence). The V end lost 6 bases, the J end lost 8 bases, and 16 bases lay between the germline ends. This CDR3 is CASRSPGAEGYTF. In DNA form, the CDR3 reads TGTGCCAGCAGGTCCCCAGGGGCGGAAGGCTACACCTTC.

This clonotype was seen a few times. This chain connects TRBV12-3 or TRBV12-4 to TRBJ1-5; TRBD1 matches 7 bases. V shed 2 bases and J 3 bases; nucleotides not matched to a gene: 4. The CDR3 sequence is 15 residues long. For the CDR3, the DNA is TGTGCCAGCAGTTTAACCGGGACAGCCAATCAGCCCCAGCATTTT. It is translated as CASSLTGTANQPQHF.

Comments on this clonotype: This sequence may be a read error, since a much larger clone differs from it by one base. The chain joins TRBV12-3 or TRBV12-4 to TRBJ1-1; possible D gene TRBD1, 5 bases. This CDR3 comprises 12 residues. V dropped 6 bases and J dropped 9 bases, with 14 bases sitting between them. CDR3 residues: CASRFPGTKAFF. The DNA of the CDR3 is TGTGCCAGCAGGTTTCCCGGGACGAAAGCTTTCTTT.

The V gene is TRBV20-1, the J gene TRBJ2-5; D gene unclear. This CDR3 has 13 amino acids. Germline values: CDR1 DFQATT, CDR2 SNEGSKA (reference sequence). V was cut by 3 bases and J by 5 bases, with 13 bases left in between. CDR3: CSARANLLETQYF. The CDR3 nucleotides read TGCAGTGCTAGGGCCAACTTGCTGGAGACCCAGTACTTC.

The chain recombines TRBV14 with TRBJ1-1; D is ambiguous. Per germline, CDR1 SGHDN and CDR2 FVKESK. The germline V and J ends were trimmed by 1 base and 11 bases, with 14 bases remaining between them. CDR3 length: 13 residues. The CDR3 nucleotides read TGTGCCAGCAGCCAAGGTTCCCCCAACGGCGCTTTCTTT. This gives the protein CASSQGSPNGAFF. Full variable domain (outside the CDR3, taken from reference TRBV14 and TRBJ1-1): EAGVTQFPSHSVIEKGQTVTLRCDPISGHDNLYWYRRVMGKEIKFLLHFVKESKQDESGMPNNRFLAERTGGTYSTLKVQPAELEDSGVYFCASSQGSPNGAFFGQGTRLTVV.

This chain connects TRBV29-1 to TRBJ1-1; no clear D. Trimming took off 7 bases at V and 8 bases at J, with 20 bases between the two ends. The CDR3 is 13 residues long. Germline values: CDR1 SQVTM, CDR2 ANQGSEA. The CDR3 is CSAEVSPLGEAFF. The CDR3 DNA sequence: TGCAGCGCCGAGGTCAGCCCCTTGGGGGAAGCTTTCTTT.

This clonotype was seen ten or more times. The V call is TRBV30, the J call TRBJ1-1; D not resolved. V lost 2 bases and J lost 1, with 8 bases in between. Germline loops: CDR1 GTSNPN, CDR2 SVGIG (reference sequence). The CDR3 length is 13 residues. CDR3 nucleotides: TGTGCCTGGAGTACCCGAACGAACACTGAAGCTTTCTTT. Translated, it gives CAWSTRTNTEAFF. The full variable domain, rest sourced from reference TRBV30 and TRBJ1-1, is SQTIHQWPATLVQPVGSPLSLECTVEGTSNPNLYWYRQAAGRGLQLLFYSVGIGQISSEVPQNLSASRPQDRQFILSSKKLLLSDSGFYLCAWSTRTNTEAFFGQGTRLTVV.

V and J are TRBV28 and TRBJ2-7; D call uncertain. The CDR3 has 12 residues. Trimming took off 4 bases at V and 7 bases at J, with 11 bases between the two ends. Germline V gene lookup returns CDR1 MDHEN and CDR2 SYDVKM. This chain's CDR3 is CASSSLGPEQYF. The DNA for the CDR3 is TGTGCCAGCAGTTCCCTAGGTCCTGAGCAGTACTTC.

The chain joins TRBV20-1 to TRBJ2-7; weak D call: TRBD2 (5 bases). V gave up 6 bases and J gave up 6 bases, with 12 bases separating them. CDR1 DFQATT and CDR2 SNEGSKA come from the germline V gene (reference sequence). The CDR3 runs to 11 residues. The CDR3 reads CSAALEIEQYF. The CDR3 DNA sequence: TGCAGTGCCGCACTAGAAATCGAGCAGTACTTC.

The rearrangement links TRBV20-1 to TRBJ2-1, with TRBD2 matching 7 bases. This CDR3 contains 17 residues. V lost 6 bases, J lost 7 bases, and 21 bases stayed unmatched. Germline V gives CDR1 DFQATT, CDR2 SNEGSKA (reference sequence). The CDR3 bases are TGCAGTGCCCCGTCTGTCGGTGTGGGGAGGGCTGGGAATGAGCAGTTCTTC. This gives the protein CSAPSVGVGRAGNEQFF.

This clonotype was counted ten times or more. V usage is TRBV5-1 and J usage is TRBJ2-5, with 7 nucleotides matching TRBD1. Germline V CDR1 and CDR2: SGHRS, YFSETQ. The CDR3 extends over 15 amino acids. The V segment lost 5 bases and the J segment 1 base; nucleotides outside the gene matches: 8. For the CDR3, the DNA is TGCGCCAGCAGTCTGACAGGGTGGGGCCAAGAGACCCAGTACTTC. Translation gives CASSLTGWGQETQYF.